Given below is one T cell receptor (beta chain) in context. The antigen remains unidentified. Deletions cut 7 bases from V and 4 bases from J, with 18 bases between. The CDR3 sequence is 15 residues long. Germline V gene lookup returns CDR1 SNHLY and CDR2 FYNNEI. Naive-designated CD8 cells lacked CD45RO, were positively enriched for CCR7, and omitted terminally differentiated effector memory CD45RA+ cells. Profiled with immunoSEQ multiplex PCR; TCRdb holds only in-frame clones, not every one. The sample lists millions of clones, about 92% occurring once. The sample originates from a study of shared clonotypes between healthy human individuals. Study conclusions and caveats: An effect of sequencing depth on clonotype sharing among donors was expected.

Material for sequencing was naive CD8+ T cells from PBMCs. V gene TRBV2 combines with J gene TRBJ2-3; D not certain. The receptor was isolated from a man younger than 30 in good health. Some clones in this sample may be carry-over from other donors' samples. The CDR3 nucleotides read TGTGCCAGCACAGCGAGAACCGGAGATCCAGATACGCAGTATTTT. It codes for CASTARTGDPDTQYF.